These 17 T cell receptor beta chains share one sample of origin, sequenced in a study of early T cells in non-severe SARS-CoV-2 infection. TCRdb re-analysed the 5' RACE reads in MiXCR, keeping a single row per CDR3 protein. Of about 17,000 distinct CDR3 sequences in the sample, around 6% were seen once. The specimen was whole blood, collected at baseline. The origin of the receptors is an adult who was a healthcare worker with PCR-confirmed SARS-CoV-2 infection or an uninfected control (not recorded which).

The chain is built from TRBV12-3 or TRBV12-4 and TRBJ1-2; D is uncertain. Trimming stripped 4 bases from V and 0 bases from J, with 9 bases between. The CDR3 covers 14 residues. CDR3 loop: CASSYVGANYGYTF. CDR3 nucleotide sequence: TGTGCCAGCAGTTATGTGGGAGCTAACTATGGCTACACCTTC.

Many counts were recorded for this clonotype. This rearrangement joins TRBV7-2 to TRBJ1-5; D gene uncertain. CDR3 length equals 15 residues. Germline V gene data show CDR1 as SGHTA and CDR2 as FQGNSA. With 1 base removed from V and 2 bases from J, the gap between germline ends came to 9 bases. CDR3: CASSLVGSGNQPQHF. The CDR3 nucleotides read TGTGCCAGCAGCTTAGTGGGCAGCGGCAATCAGCCCCAGCATTTT.

This clonotype was recorded many times. The chain combines TRBV4-1 with TRBJ2-7, with 13 bases fitting TRBD2. The V gene end was trimmed by 4 bases and the J gene end by 5 bases; junction bases not matched to a gene: 5. CDR1 and CDR2 (germline): MGHRA, YSYEKL. The CDR3 has 15 residues. In DNA, the CDR3 is TGCGCCAGCAGCCTGGGACTAGCGGGGCTGGACGAGCAGTACTTC. Residues: CASSLGLAGLDEQYF.

This clonotype was found many times. V gene TRBV15 combines with J gene TRBJ1-4; TRBD1 might be the D (6 bases). Between the trimmed V and J ends, which lost 0 bases and 7 bases, there was a span of 12 bases. Germline V gene lookup returns CDR1 LNHNV and CDR2 YYDKDF (reference sequence). The CDR3 is 15 amino acids. The CDR3 sequence: CATSRDGGPSEKLFF. The DNA for the CDR3 is TGTGCCACCAGCAGAGATGGGGGCCCCTCTGAAAAACTGTTTTTT.

The table lists this clonotype with many counts. This chain uses TRBV11-2 with TRBJ2-1; D ambiguous. Trimming took off 5 bases at V and 9 bases at J, with 17 bases between the two ends. CDR1 is SGHAT and CDR2 is FQNNGV in the germline V gene. The CDR3 extends over 14 amino acids. CDR3 sequence: CASSPRTAWGEQFF. The CDR3 bases are TGTGCCAGCAGCCCTCGGACGGCCTGGGGTGAGCAGTTCTTC.

This clonotype has ten or more counts. The chain is built from TRBV7-9 and TRBJ1-1; D unclear. Germline V CDR1 and CDR2: SEHNR, FQNEAQ (reference sequence). The length of the CDR3 is 13 residues. V was pared by 8 bases and J by 0 bases, with 10 bases between. CDR3 amino acids: CASGKGLNTEAFF. CDR3 DNA: TGTGCCAGCGGCAAAGGATTGAACACTGAAGCTTTCTTT.

The genes are TRBV20-1 and TRBJ2-7; D tentatively fits TRBD1 or TRBD2 (7 bases each). The V and J ends lost 5 bases and 5 bases respectively, with 19 bases between them. CDR3 length: 14 amino acids. Germline lookup yields CDR1 DFQATT and CDR2 SNEGSKA (reference sequence). The CDR3 DNA is TGCAGTGCTTCGAGCGGGACAGAAGGAAACGAGCAGTACTTC. Protein sequence: CSASSGTEGNEQYF.

This clonotype was detected ten times or more. This chain links TRBV24-1 with TRBJ2-3; D perhaps matches TRBD2 (5 bases). With 4 bases removed from V and 2 bases from J, the gap between germline ends came to 15 bases. The CDR3 consists of 16 residues. CDR1 KGHDR and CDR2 SFDVKD come from the germline V gene. The CDR3 DNA reads TGTGCCACCAGTGACTCTACTAGAGGAGCCACAGATACGCAGTATTTT. Its protein product is CATSDSTRGATDTQYF.

This clonotype was counted many times. The rearrangement joins TRBV12-3 or TRBV12-4 to TRBJ2-1; 8 bases fit TRBD2. The CDR3 length is 18 residues. V was clipped by 5 bases and J by 0 bases; unmatched bases: 12. The CDR3 loop reads CASSGGRLAHSSYNEQFF. As DNA, the CDR3 is TGTGCCAGCAGTGGGGGGAGACTAGCGCATAGCTCCTACAATGAGCAGTTCTTC.

This clonotype showed up many times. The chain uses TRBV18 and TRBJ2-1; tentatively, D is TRBD1 or TRBD2 (5 bases each). The CDR3 is made up of 15 amino acids. V was cut by 4 bases and J by 5 bases, with 15 bases left in between. Germline V gene sequence: CDR1 KGHSH, CDR2 LQKENI. DNA of the CDR3: TGTGCCAGCTCACAGACCGGGACCTACGACAATGAGCAGTTCTTC. It codes for CASSQTGTYDNEQFF.

This clonotype occurred many times. CDR3 protein: CASSLEVGELFF. The CDR3 DNA sequence: TGTGCCAGTTCTCTTGAGGTCGGGGAGCTGTTTTTT. This chain links TRBV19 with TRBJ2-2; D is uncertain. Trimming shortened V by 8 bases and J by 7 bases, and 11 bases separated the two germline ends. The CDR3 runs 12 residues. CDR1 and CDR2 (germline): LNHDA, SQIVND (reference sequence).

This clonotype was detected many times. This sequence joins TRBV6-5 and TRBJ1-1; 8 bases are a match to TRBD1. The CDR3 sequence is 15 residues long. J gave up 4 bases and V 6 bases, and 10 bases lay outside the gene matches. The V gene's germline CDR1 is MNHEY and CDR2 SVGAGI. In DNA form, the CDR3 reads TGTGCCAGCAGCCGACCCGGACAGGGAGGCACTGAAGCTTTCTTT. Its translation: CASSRPGQGGTEAFF.

This clonotype was detected many times. This sequence joins TRBV5-1 and TRBJ2-1, with 8 nucleotides matching TRBD1. V lost 2 bases to trimming and J lost 8 bases; unmatched junction nucleotides: 6. This CDR3 contains 14 residues. Germline assignment: CDR1 SGHRS and CDR2 YFSETQ. CDR3 DNA: TGCGCCAGCAGCTTCGGACAGGGCAGGGATGAGCAGTTCTTC. Translation gives CASSFGQGRDEQFF.

This clonotype was counted many times. The rearrangement uses TRBV3-1 and TRBJ1-3; maybe TRBD1 (5 bases). Germline V gene lookup returns CDR1 LGHDT and CDR2 YNNKEL (reference sequence). The CDR3 sequence is 15 residues long. V dropped 6 bases and J dropped 2 bases, with 14 bases sitting between them. This CDR3 is CASSRAGTPGNTIYF. CDR3 DNA sequence: TGTGCCAGCAGTCGCGCAGGGACTCCTGGAAACACCATATATTTT.

This clonotype occurred many times. The chain employs TRBV19 and TRBJ1-6; TRBD1 matches 10 bases. With V trimmed by 4 bases and J by 14 bases, 8 bases remained unmatched. From germline, CDR1 is LNHDA and CDR2 SQIVND (reference sequence). The CDR3 extends over 14 amino acids. Here the CDR3 DNA reads TGTGCCAGTAGTAGGGACAGGGGCCTGCGAGCCCTCCACTTT. It translates to CASSRDRGLRALHF.

This clonotype was observed many times. The V and J genes are TRBV20-1 and TRBJ2-3, with D perhaps being TRBD1 or TRBD2 (5 bases each). V was clipped by 5 bases and J by 6 bases, with 18 bases between them. The CDR3 spans 14 residues. CDR1 DFQATT and CDR2 SNEGSKA come from the germline V gene (reference sequence). CDR3 region: CSAYTGTLADTQYF. The CDR3 DNA follows: TGCAGTGCTTATACCGGGACCCTCGCGGATACGCAGTATTTT.

The chain joins TRBV24-1 to TRBJ2-2, with TRBD2 identical over 7 bases. The CDR3 has 15 amino acids. V lost 3 bases to trimming and J lost 4 bases; unmatched junction nucleotides: 4. The germline CDR1 and CDR2 sequences are KGHDR and SFDVKD. CDR3 protein: CATSDRGVPTGELFF. Here the CDR3 DNA reads TGTGCCACCAGTGATCGGGGGGTTCCCACCGGGGAGCTGTTTTTT.